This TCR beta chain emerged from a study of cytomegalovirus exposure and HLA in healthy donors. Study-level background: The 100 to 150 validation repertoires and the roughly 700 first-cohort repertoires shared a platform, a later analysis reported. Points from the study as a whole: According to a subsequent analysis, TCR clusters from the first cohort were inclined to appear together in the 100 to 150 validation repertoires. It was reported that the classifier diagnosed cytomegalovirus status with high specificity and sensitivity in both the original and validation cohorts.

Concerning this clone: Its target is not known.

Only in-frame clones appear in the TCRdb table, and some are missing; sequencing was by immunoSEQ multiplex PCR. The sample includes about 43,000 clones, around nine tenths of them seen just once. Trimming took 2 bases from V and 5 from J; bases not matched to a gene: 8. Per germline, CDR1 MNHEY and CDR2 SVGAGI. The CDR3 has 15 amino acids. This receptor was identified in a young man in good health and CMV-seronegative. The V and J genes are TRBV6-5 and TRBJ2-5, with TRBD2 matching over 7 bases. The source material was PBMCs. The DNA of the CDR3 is TGTGCCAGCAGTTACGCTAGCGGCGGGGCGGAGACCCAGTACTTC. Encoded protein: CASSYASGGAETQYF.